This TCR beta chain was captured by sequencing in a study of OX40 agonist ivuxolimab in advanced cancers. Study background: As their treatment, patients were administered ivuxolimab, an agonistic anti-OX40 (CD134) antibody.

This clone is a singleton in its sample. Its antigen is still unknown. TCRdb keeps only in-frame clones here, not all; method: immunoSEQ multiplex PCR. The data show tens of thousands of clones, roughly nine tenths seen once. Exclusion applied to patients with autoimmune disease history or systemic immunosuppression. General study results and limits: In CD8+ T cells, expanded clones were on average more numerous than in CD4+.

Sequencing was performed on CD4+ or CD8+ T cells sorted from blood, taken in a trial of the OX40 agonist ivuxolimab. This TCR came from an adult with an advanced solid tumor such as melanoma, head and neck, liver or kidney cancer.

The CDR3 DNA sequence: TGTGCCAGTACCGGGACACCGAACACTGAAGCTTTCTTT. Translating it yields CASTGTPNTEAFF. J is TRBJ1-1 and V is TRBV14; D is perhaps TRBD1 (6 bases). The V end lost 9 bases, the J end lost 1 base, and 12 bases lay between the germline ends. This CDR3 contains 13 residues. The germline V gene has CDR1 SGHDN and CDR2 FVKESK.